These T cell receptor beta chains were read from a single sample in a study of T cell changes during pregnancy in multiple sclerosis. Sequencing used immunoSEQ multiplex PCR; TCRdb keeps in-frame clones, though not all of them. The sample has about 71,000 clones; approximately 92% are singletons. This specimen consisted of peripheral blood, obtained in the third trimester of pregnancy. The receptor set was obtained from a female donor with multiple sclerosis, enrolled in a pregnancy study. Each CDR3 is given without its conserved first and last residue. The D gene is left open where the match is weak. Some rows mark clone size as missing; the rest say once, few, many or name a class of expanded clone.

NA	TRBV28	NA	TRBJ1-5	ASSLSLDNRHQPQH
TRBD1	TRBV11-2	NA	TRBJ2-5	ASSLDLTGGYQETQY
TRBD2	TRBV7-2	NA	TRBJ2-5	ASSLVLGLAETQY
TRBD2	TRBV11-3	NA	TRBJ2-2	ASSFSGGGGNTGELF
NA	TRBV4-1	NA	TRBJ2-1	ASSQNPSEANEQF
NA	TRBV5-6	NA	TRBJ1-4	ASSFLAATNEKLF
NA	TRBV19	NA	TRBJ2-2	ASSPGRGLNTGELF
TRBD2	TRBV6-6	NA	TRBJ2-1	ASTTSGLQYHEQF
NA	TRBV7-2	NA	TRBJ2-7	ASSLVGATYEQY
NA	TRBV20-1	NA	TRBJ1-1	SARLQGEAF
TRBD1	TRBV5-1	NA	TRBJ1-2	ASSSGQDLNYGYT
TRBD1	TRBV7-9	once	TRBJ2-5	ASSLAGGPETQY
NA	TRBV5-5	NA	TRBJ1-2	ASSPTELYGYT
TRBD2	TRBV7-9	NA	TRBJ2-7	ASSSVGGSSYEQY
NA	TRBV28	NA	TRBJ2-7	ASSLLPTGFYEQY